The sample holds many counts of the clone carrying this T cell receptor beta chain. The target antigen is unknown. The sample is drawn from a study of T cells in Graves' hyperthyroidism and ophthalmopathy. Study background: Blood was drawn when the patient was first diagnosed and still untreated.

Study results and caveats: The model foresaw ophthalmopathy a median 6.5 months prior to onset. Most thyroid clonotypes that were expanded above 0.001 also turned up in blood.

Diagnostic assessment was based on clinical symptoms, serum thyroxine and TRAb, thyroid ultrasound and orbital computed tomography. RNA transcripts served as the template for amplifying TCR beta CDR3 regions. HTBI primers were the set used in a first-round RT-PCR of the TCR CDR3. TCRdb analysed the multiplex PCR reads with MiXCR anew, one entry per CDR3 protein. The sample yields under 400,000 distinct CDR3 sequences, around 20% seen once. The sequenced sample was blood. The sequence derives from a woman aged 50 to 65 with Graves' hyperthyroidism.

As DNA, the CDR3 is TGTGCCAGCAGCCTGGGGACGGTTCACAATGAGCAGTTCTTC. Its protein product is CASSLGTVHNEQFF. This rearrangement joins TRBV3-1 to TRBJ2-1; D might be TRBD1 or TRBD2, each matching 5 bases. V was cut by 4 bases and J by 5 bases, with 12 bases left in between. CDR3 size: 14 residues. Germline-derived CDR1 and CDR2 are LGHDT and YNNKEL (reference sequence).